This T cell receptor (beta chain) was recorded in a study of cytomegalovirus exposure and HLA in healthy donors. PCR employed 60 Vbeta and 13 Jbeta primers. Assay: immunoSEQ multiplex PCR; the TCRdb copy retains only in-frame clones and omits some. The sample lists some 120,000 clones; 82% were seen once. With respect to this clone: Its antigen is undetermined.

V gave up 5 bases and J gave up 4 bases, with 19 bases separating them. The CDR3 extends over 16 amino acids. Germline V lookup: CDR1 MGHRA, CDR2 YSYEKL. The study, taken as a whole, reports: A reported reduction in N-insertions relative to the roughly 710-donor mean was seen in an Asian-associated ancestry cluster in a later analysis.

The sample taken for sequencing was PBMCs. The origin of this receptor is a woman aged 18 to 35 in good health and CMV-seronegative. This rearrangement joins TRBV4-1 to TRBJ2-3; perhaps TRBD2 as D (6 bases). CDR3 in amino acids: CASSIQEGRRADTQYF. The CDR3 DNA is TGCGCCAGCAGCATTCAGGAGGGCCGGAGGGCAGATACGCAGTATTTT.